The next 15 T cell receptor beta chains were all read from a single sample in a study of T-cell memory formation after mild COVID-19. TCRdb analysed the 5' RACE reads with MiXCR anew, one entry per CDR3 protein. Here the sample spans approximately 500,000 distinct CDR3 sequences, around a quarter being singletons. The sample consisted of PBMCs or a T cell subset sorted from them (not recorded which). Source of these receptors: an adult woman who had mild COVID-19 (a few samples of this study predate the infection). Cell type and time point are not known.

This clonotype appeared once. The chain is built from TRBV4-2 and TRBJ2-3, with D hard to call. Germline CDR1 and CDR2: LGHNA and YNFKEQ. Trimming took off 0 bases at V and 4 bases at J, with 14 bases between the two ends. The CDR3 has 16 amino acids. The CDR3 loop reads CASSQDSLGSADTQYF. CDR3 in DNA: TGTGCCAGCAGCCAAGACTCTCTAGGATCCGCAGATACGCAGTATTTT.

This sequence joins TRBV12-3 or TRBV12-4 and TRBJ2-7, with D perhaps being TRBD1 or TRBD2 (5 bases each). The CDR3 runs 15 residues. V was shortened by 6 bases and J by 7 bases, with 22 bases between the two germline ends. CDR3 coding DNA: TGTGCCAGCAGGGCCCCAGGGAGTCCCGAGTGGGAGCAGTACTTC. Encoded protein: CASRAPGSPEWEQYF.

The chain recombines TRBV4-3 with TRBJ2-1, with 9 bases aligning to TRBD1. Germline V gene lookup returns CDR1 LGHNA and CDR2 YSLEER. The V gene end was trimmed by 3 bases and the J gene end by 8 bases; junction bases not matched to a gene: 11. This CDR3 region has 16 residues. CDR3 DNA: TGCGCCAGCAGCCAGGGACCGGGACAGGGCGTACATGAGCAGTTCTTC. Residues: CASSQGPGQGVHEQFF.

The CDR3 protein is CASSFARQETQYF. In nucleotides, the CDR3 is TGTGCCAGCAGCTTTGCTAGACAAGAGACCCAGTACTTC. The genes are TRBV7-6 and TRBJ2-5; D is ambiguous. CDR3 length equals 13 residues. Germline CDR1 reads SGHVS; CDR2 reads FNYEAQ. Trimming removed 3 bases at V and 2 bases at J, with 7 bases between.

The rearrangement links TRBV20-1 to TRBJ1-1, with D possibly matching TRBD1 (5 bases). The CDR3 is 13 residues long. CDR1 DFQATT and CDR2 SNEGSKA come from the germline V gene (reference sequence). The germline V and J ends were trimmed by 5 bases and 5 bases, with 15 bases remaining between them. CDR3 nucleotide sequence: TGCAGTGCTCATAAGGGGCCCCGGACTGAAGCTTTCTTT. Protein: CSAHKGPRTEAFF.

This clonotype was seen only a few times. The genes are TRBV7-6 and TRBJ2-3, with D unclear. Germline CDR1 reads SGHVS; CDR2 reads FNYEAQ. Trimming pared 2 bases from V and 2 bases from J, leaving 11 bases between. There are 15 residues in the CDR3. DNA for the CDR3: TGTGCCAGCAGCTTAAAAGGCTGGACCACAGATACGCAGTATTTT. Translated, it gives CASSLKGWTTDTQYF.

This clonotype was seen a handful of times. This may arise from a read error, as a much more abundant clone is one base away. The chain has TRBV7-9 and TRBJ2-5; TRBD1 matches at 8 bases. The germline gives CDR1 SEHNR, CDR2 FQNEAQ (reference sequence). V was pared by 5 bases and J by 3 bases, with 2 bases of the junction left unmatched. This CDR3 spans 13 amino acids. The CDR3 region has the DNA TGTGCCAGCAGCACGGACAGGGAAGAGACCCAGTACTTC. This gives the protein CASSTDREETQYF. Using reference TRBV7-9 and TRBJ2-5 for the parts outside the CDR3, the full variable domain is DTGVSQNPRHKITKRGQNVTFRCDPISEHNRLYWYRQTLGQGPEFLTYFQNEAQLEKSRLLSDRFSAERPKGSFSTLEIQRTEQGDSAMYLCASSTDREETQYFGPGTRLLVL.

This clonotype was counted between two and nine times. The CDR3 loop reads CASSVGQGVSYEQYF. The CDR3 DNA follows: TGTGCCAGCAGCGTGGGGCAGGGGGTTTCCTACGAGCAGTACTTC. The rearrangement links TRBV9 to TRBJ2-7, with 7 bases that match TRBD1. Germline-derived CDR1 and CDR2 are SGDLS and YYNGEE. The CDR3 is 15 residues long. V lost 2 bases and J lost 1; bases outside the gene matches: 6.

The chain has TRBV2 and TRBJ2-5; 7 positions match TRBD1. The CDR3 runs 13 residues. CDR1 and CDR2 (germline): SNHLY, FYNNEI. V shed 7 bases, J shed 1 base, and the junction held 3 bases outside the gene matches. CDR3 bases: TGTGCCAGCAACGGACAGGCCCAAGAGACCCAGTACTTC. This translates into CASNGQAQETQYF.

The chain couples TRBV9 to TRBJ1-2, with 10 bases aligning to TRBD1. Germline V lookup: CDR1 SGDLS, CDR2 YYNGEE. CDR3 size: 15 residues. Trimming at V came to 4 bases and at J to 6 bases, leaving 9 bases not matched to a gene. The CDR3 protein is CASSPNPTGGNGYTF. DNA for the CDR3: TGTGCCAGCAGCCCAAACCCGACAGGGGGCAATGGCTACACCTTC.

This clonotype has a handful of counts. The V call is TRBV6-5, the J call TRBJ2-1, with D perhaps assigned TRBD1 or TRBD2 (5 bases each). The CDR3 totals 15 residues. The germline V gene has CDR1 MNHEY and CDR2 SVGAGI. V dropped 0 bases and J dropped 5 bases, with 11 bases sitting between them. Here the CDR3 reads CASSYSKGRHNEQFF. The CDR3 region has the DNA TGTGCCAGCAGTTACTCGAAGGGGAGACACAATGAGCAGTTCTTC.

There are a few counts of this clonotype. The chain couples TRBV29-1 to TRBJ2-1; 8 bases map to TRBD1. J gave up 9 bases and V 2 bases, and 12 bases lay outside the gene matches. The CDR3 has 15 residues. The germline V gene encodes CDR1 SQVTM and CDR2 ANQGSEA. CDR3 DNA: TGCAGCGTTGAACTTCCGGGACAGGAATCCAGTGAGCAGTTCTTC. Amino acids: CSVELPGQESSEQFF.

This clonotype was seen more than once but under ten times. This CDR3 reads CASNWGEGADTQYF. The CDR3 DNA reads TGTGCCAGCAATTGGGGTGAGGGGGCAGATACGCAGTATTTT. The chain couples TRBV6-5 to TRBJ2-3; possibly TRBD1 for D (6 bases). CDR1 and CDR2 (germline): MNHEY, SVGAGI. The germline V and J ends were trimmed by 7 bases and 4 bases, with 15 bases remaining between them. This CDR3 is built from 14 residues.

This chain uses TRBV7-2 with TRBJ2-7; TRBD2 agrees at 11 bases. V trimming: 3 bases; J trimming: 7 bases; junction bases outside the gene matches: 2. The germline V gene encodes CDR1 SGHTA and CDR2 FQGNSA. This CDR3 spans 13 amino acids. The CDR3 DNA reads TGTGCCAGCAGCTTTAGCGGGAGGGAAGAGCAGTACTTC. Its translation is CASSFSGREEQYF.

J is TRBJ2-2 and V is TRBV5-5, with a possible D match to TRBD1 (6 bases). The V end lost 2 bases, the J end lost 4 bases, and 15 bases lay between the germline ends. Germline assignment: CDR1 SGHKS and CDR2 YYEKEE (reference sequence). The CDR3 runs 16 residues. The CDR3 bases are TGTGCCAGCAGCTTCAACCCAGGGGACCCCACCGGGGAGCTGTTTTTT. Its protein is CASSFNPGDPTGELFF.